The 23 T cell receptor beta chains below were found in one sample sequenced in a study of blood T cells in healthy people across ages. With a J-beta primer mix and a sample-barcoded 5' primer, a second PCR ran roughly 6 to 11 cycles. TCRdb analysed the 5' RACE reads with MiXCR anew, one entry per CDR3 protein. Counted here are some 1.5 million distinct CDR3 sequences, over 25% occurring once; the ten biggest clones make up 6.5% to 8.5%. Sequenced: blood. The receptors were sampled from a woman aged 25 to 39 in good health.

This rearrangement joins TRBV9 to TRBJ2-1; D unclear. Per the germline V gene, CDR1 is SGDLS and CDR2 is YYNGEE. The CDR3 extends over 12 amino acids. Trimming removed 0 bases at V and 9 bases at J, with 7 bases between. In DNA form, the CDR3 reads TGTGCCAGCAGCGTAGACCTTCTTGAGCAGTTCTTC. Its translation is CASSVDLLEQFF. The variable domain in full, with the rest retrieved from reference TRBV9 and TRBJ2-1, is DSGVTQTPKHLITATGQRVTLRCSPRSGDLSVYWYQQSLDQGLQFLIQYYNGEERAKGNILERFSAQQFPDLHSELNLSSLELGDSALYFCASSVDLLEQFFGPGTRLTVL.

In this sample, this clonotype turned up a few times. The V call is TRBV14, the J call TRBJ2-5; a weak D match, TRBD1 (6 bases). Trimming shortened V by 1 base and J by 5 bases, and 11 bases separated the two germline ends. The CDR3 spans 14 residues. Germline lookup yields CDR1 SGHDN and CDR2 FVKESK. DNA for the CDR3: TGTGCCAGCAGCCAAGTATGGGGGCCGGAGACCCAGTACTTC. Translating gives CASSQVWGPETQYF.

This clonotype was recorded a few times. The chain combines TRBV7-9 with TRBJ2-5; the D gene is possibly TRBD2 (6 bases). V was clipped by 5 bases and J by 5 bases, with 15 bases between them. This CDR3 region has 14 residues. In germline, CDR1 is SEHNR, CDR2 FQNEAQ (reference sequence). The CDR3 sequence: CASSAQEGRETQYF. The CDR3 region has the DNA TGTGCCAGCAGCGCCCAGGAGGGCCGGGAGACCCAGTACTTC.

This chain connects TRBV20-1 to TRBJ2-5; 10 nucleotides line up with TRBD2. This CDR3 has 15 residues. Losses at the gene ends were 3 bases for V and 5 bases for J; bases not matched to a gene: 9. From germline, CDR1 is DFQATT and CDR2 SNEGSKA (reference sequence). The CDR3 loop reads CSASPGAGGVETQYF. CDR3 DNA: TGCAGTGCTAGCCCTGGAGCGGGAGGGGTCGAGACCCAGTACTTC.

This chain links TRBV5-5 with TRBJ1-3, with TRBD1 identical over 10 bases. Per the germline V gene, CDR1 is SGHKS and CDR2 is YYEKEE (reference sequence). J was trimmed by 10 bases and V by 5 bases; bases with no gene match: 12. CDR3 length: 15 amino acids. CDR3 loop: CASRSAGTGASTIYF. In DNA form, the CDR3 reads TGTGCCAGCAGATCCGCCGGGACAGGGGCATCAACCATATATTTT.

This chain connects TRBV2 to TRBJ2-3, with D maybe TRBD1 (6 bases). Germline assignment: CDR1 SNHLY and CDR2 FYNNEI. V lost 6 bases and J lost 0, with 13 bases in between. The CDR3 covers 15 residues. The CDR3 DNA sequence: TGTGCCAGCAGGGTACAGGGCCCTAGCACAGATACGCAGTATTTT. Protein sequence: CASRVQGPSTDTQYF.

The V gene is TRBV20-1, the J gene TRBJ1-2; D gene uncertain. V lost 5 bases, J lost 8 bases, and 6 bases lay in between. Germline V gene sequence: CDR1 DFQATT, CDR2 SNEGSKA (reference sequence). There are 9 residues in the CDR3. The CDR3 spells CSAGRGYTF. The CDR3 DNA sequence: TGCAGTGCTGGACGGGGCTACACCTTC.

This clonotype was recorded a few times. This chain links TRBV12-3 or TRBV12-4 with TRBJ1-5; D is perhaps TRBD1 (5 bases). V dropped 3 bases and J dropped 1 base, with 16 bases sitting between them. CDR3 length equals 17 residues. This CDR3 reads CASSLRQGLTSNQPQHF. CDR3 in DNA: TGTGCCAGCAGTTTGCGGCAGGGTCTTACGAGCAATCAGCCCCAGCATTTT.

V and J are TRBV7-9 and TRBJ2-7; TRBD2 matches 10 bases. This CDR3 is built from 13 residues. V lost 4 bases and J lost 5; bases outside the gene matches: 2. Germline CDR1 reads SEHNR; CDR2 reads FQNEAQ (reference sequence). The CDR3 DNA follows: TGTGCCAGCAGCTCAGCGGGAGGGGACGAGCAGTACTTC. Translation: CASSSAGGDEQYF.

The V call is TRBV29-1, the J call TRBJ1-5, with a tentative D call TRBD1 (5 bases). The CDR3 is 13 residues long. Trimming removed 6 bases from V and 7 bases from J, with 16 bases in between. Per germline, CDR1 SQVTM and CDR2 ANQGSEA. The CDR3 DNA reads TGCAGCGTGGGCCCGGGGCAAGAACAGCCCCAGCATTTT. Translation: CSVGPGQEQPQHF.

This chain uses TRBV12-3 or TRBV12-4 with TRBJ2-1, with 9 nucleotides matching TRBD1. This CDR3 has 14 residues. Losses at the gene ends were 6 bases for V and 6 bases for J; bases not matched to a gene: 6. The CDR3 sequence is CASRRQGGGNEQFF. The CDR3 bases are TGTGCCAGCAGAAGACAGGGGGGAGGCAATGAGCAGTTCTTC.

The rearrangement uses TRBV12-3 or TRBV12-4 and TRBJ2-1; the match to TRBD2 covers 13 bases. The CDR3 spans 17 residues. The V gene end was trimmed by 7 bases and the J gene end by 8 bases; junction bases not matched to a gene: 14. CDR3 amino acids: CASTSHPRLAGGDEQFF. CDR3 nucleotides: TGTGCCAGCACCTCCCACCCAAGACTAGCGGGAGGCGATGAGCAGTTCTTC.

The V call is TRBV2, the J call TRBJ1-2; D perhaps matches TRBD1 (5 bases). Germline V gives CDR1 SNHLY, CDR2 FYNNEI. V was shortened by 7 bases and J by 5 bases, with 17 bases between the two germline ends. This CDR3 is 14 amino acids long. The CDR3 sequence is CASTPTESPYGYTF. The CDR3 DNA reads as TGTGCCAGCACCCCGACAGAGTCTCCATATGGCTACACCTTC.

This clonotype was seen a few times. The chain carries TRBV7-6 and TRBJ2-1; possibly TRBD2 for D (5 bases). The germline V and J ends were trimmed by 6 bases and 8 bases, with 14 bases remaining between them. Germline-derived CDR1 and CDR2 are SGHVS and FNYEAQ. CDR3 length: 13 residues. The CDR3 here is CASRLTGIDEQFF. Here the CDR3 DNA reads TGTGCCAGCAGACTAACGGGGATCGATGAGCAGTTCTTC.

This clonotype was detected ten times or more. The rearrangement joins TRBV7-2 to TRBJ2-7; 7 bases line up with TRBD2. Germline CDR1 is SGHTA and CDR2 is FQGNSA. The CDR3 covers 15 residues. The trim removed 3 bases at V and 7 bases at J, leaving 12 bases unmatched. CDR3 region: CASSFGLGTWGEQYF. CDR3 sequence (DNA): TGTGCCAGCAGCTTCGGACTAGGGACTTGGGGAGAGCAGTACTTC.

V and J are TRBV15 and TRBJ2-1, with TRBD1 as a possible D gene (6 bases). This CDR3 contains 14 residues. CDR1 and CDR2 (germline): LNHNV, YYDKDF (reference sequence). V was pared by 1 base and J by 6 bases, with 10 bases between. CDR3 sequence (DNA): TGTGCCACCAGCAGAGGGGACACCCTCAATGAGCAGTTCTTC. This gives the protein CATSRGDTLNEQFF.

This clonotype was detected only a few times. The chain links TRBV20-1 to TRBJ2-3; possibly TRBD2 for D (5 bases). V was trimmed by 5 bases and J by 4 bases, leaving 19 bases between them. The germline V gene encodes CDR1 DFQATT and CDR2 SNEGSKA (reference sequence). The CDR3 has 15 amino acids. The CDR3 protein is CSAAPRRGGSDTQYF. DNA for the CDR3: TGCAGTGCTGCCCCAAGACGAGGAGGTTCAGATACGCAGTATTTT.

The chain couples TRBV6-2 or TRBV6-3 to TRBJ2-2; TRBD2 aligns across 8 bases. The length of the CDR3 is 13 residues. Germline values: CDR1 MNHEY, CDR2 SVGEGT. The junction had 1 base not matched to a gene; V was cut back by 6 bases and J by 4 bases. The CDR3 sequence is CASRAGATGELFF. In DNA, the CDR3 is TGTGCCAGCAGAGCGGGAGCCACCGGGGAGCTGTTTTTT.

This clonotype has a handful of counts. This sequence joins TRBV10-3 and TRBJ2-5; D gene uncertain. The CDR3 covers 12 residues. The germline V gene has CDR1 ENHRY and CDR2 SYGVKD. V was cut by 4 bases and J by 4 bases, with 7 bases left in between. CDR3 loop: CAISASPETQYF. Here the CDR3 DNA reads TGTGCCATCAGTGCGTCCCCAGAGACCCAGTACTTC.

This clonotype has just a few counts. The CDR3 DNA sequence: TGCAGTGCTAGAGAGGGCGGAGGGGCCCCCTACGAGCAGTACTTC. This encodes CSAREGGGAPYEQYF. The rearrangement joins TRBV20-1 to TRBJ2-7, with D tentatively TRBD2 (6 bases). V dropped 0 bases and J dropped 2 bases, with 14 bases sitting between them. Germline CDR1 reads DFQATT; CDR2 reads SNEGSKA (reference sequence). The CDR3 runs 15 residues.

This clonotype was seen only a few times. The rearrangement links TRBV20-1 to TRBJ2-1; D gene uncertain. The DNA end lines up better with TRBJ2-7; the J call may be wrong. The length of the CDR3 is 13 residues. Per germline, CDR1 DFQATT and CDR2 SNEGSKA (reference sequence). The CDR3 spells CSARVPSYNEQYF. DNA of the CDR3: TGCAGTGCTAGAGTGCCCTCCTACAATGAGCAGTACTTC.

The chain combines TRBV5-1 with TRBJ1-2; D is uncertain. This CDR3 is 17 amino acids long. V dropped 0 bases and J dropped 5 bases, with 20 bases sitting between them. Looked up from germline, CDR1 is SGHRS and CDR2 is YFSETQ. The CDR3: CASSLALDWASGYGYTF. CDR3 nucleotide sequence: TGCGCCAGCAGCTTGGCCTTAGACTGGGCTTCGGGGTATGGCTACACCTTC.

This clonotype was picked up a small number of times. V and J are TRBV5-1 and TRBJ1-2, with TRBD1 matching over 7 bases. CDR1 and CDR2 (germline): SGHRS, YFSETQ. Losses at the gene ends were 2 bases for V and 4 bases for J; bases not matched to a gene: 2. CDR3 length equals 13 residues. Here the CDR3 reads CASSLQGFYGYTF. In DNA form, the CDR3 reads TGCGCCAGCAGCTTACAGGGGTTCTATGGCTACACCTTC.